The TCR beta chain under discussion was sequenced for a study of T cells in Graves' hyperthyroidism and ophthalmopathy. Study background: The initial diagnosis was the point when peripheral blood was collected, ahead of any treatment.

Using RNA transcripts as the source, TCR beta CDR3 regions were amplified. The HTBI primer set drove a first-round RT-PCR of the TCR CDR3. TCRdb re-called the multiplex PCR reads through MiXCR, storing one row per CDR3 protein. The table includes more than 300,000 distinct CDR3 sequences, 15% to 20% detected once. In this sample, this clonotype turned up a few times. This CDR3 spans 15 amino acids. Trimming shortened V by 4 bases and J by 6 bases, and 15 bases separated the two germline ends. Uncontrolled infection, other autoimmune disease, pregnancy or lactation led to exclusion. 10 ml fresh peripheral blood yielded the PBMCs.

The receptor was isolated from a man aged 18 to 30 with Graves' ophthalmopathy. Material for sequencing was blood. The chain has TRBV12-3 or TRBV12-4 and TRBJ2-2; D is undetermined. CDR3 sequence reads: CASSYNGLKPGELFF. CDR3 sequence (DNA): TGTGCCAGCAGTTATAACGGCCTGAAACCCGGGGAGCTGTTTTTT.